One sample yielded the 29 T cell receptor beta chains listed below, sequenced in a study of shared clonotypes between healthy human individuals. Naive CD8 cells lacked CD45RO and underwent positive selection for CCR7, leaving out terminally differentiated effector memory CD45RA+ cells. Only in-frame clones appear in the TCRdb table, and some are missing; sequencing was by immunoSEQ multiplex PCR. The sample carries nearly 2 million clones, roughly 95% recorded once. Sequenced input: naive CD8+ T cells sorted from blood. These receptors came from a man between 18 and 29 years old in good health.

The chain employs TRBV15 and TRBJ2-5, with D possibly TRBD2 on 6 matching bases. V dropped 2 bases and J dropped 7 bases, with 20 bases sitting between them. The CDR3 has 16 amino acids. CDR1 and CDR2 (germline): LNHNV, YYDKDF (reference sequence). DNA of the CDR3: TGTGCCACCAGCAGAACCTTTGGGACTTCAAGGGGGACCCAGTACTTC. Amino acid sequence: CATSRTFGTSRGTQYF.

The rearrangement joins TRBV29-1 to TRBJ1-3; 7 bases map to TRBD1. Looked up from germline, CDR1 is SQVTM and CDR2 is ANQGSEA. V was pared by 1 base and J by 0 bases, with 3 bases of the junction left unmatched. This CDR3 contains 15 residues. The CDR3 loop reads CSVEAQGRSGNTIYF. CDR3 sequence (DNA): TGCAGCGTTGAAGCACAGGGGCGCTCTGGAAACACCATATATTTT.

The gene calls are TRBV27 and TRBJ2-7; weak D call: TRBD1 (5 bases). There are 12 residues in the CDR3. CDR1 and CDR2 from the germline V gene are MNHEY and SMNVEV (reference sequence). V was clipped by 2 bases and J by 3 bases, with 5 bases between them. The CDR3 DNA is TGTGCCAGCAGTTTAGACAGCTACGAGCAGTACTTC. Its protein product is CASSLDSYEQYF.

The rearrangement joins TRBV18 to TRBJ2-5; D is possibly TRBD2 (5 bases). From germline, CDR1 is KGHSH and CDR2 LQKENI. This CDR3 comprises 16 residues. The germline V and J ends were trimmed by 0 bases and 3 bases, with 14 bases remaining between them. CDR3 in DNA: TGTGCCAGCTCACCACCTGTCCCGGGGAAGGAAGAGACCCAGTACTTC. Its translation: CASSPPVPGKEETQYF.

Of note for this clone: This sample includes further DNA sequences coding for the same CDR3. The CDR3 region is CASSEDSYNEQFF. The DNA for the CDR3 is TGTGCCAGCAGTGAAGACAGTTACAATGAGCAGTTCTTC. J is TRBJ2-1 and V is TRBV25-1, with D possibly being TRBD1 (5 bases). The CDR3 covers 13 residues. CDR1 is MGHDK, CDR2 SYGVNS, per germline. Trimming cost V 2 bases and J 4 bases, with 6 bases left between them.

The count of this clone is one. The CDR3 nucleotides read TGTGCCAGCTCATATAGCGGGCAAGAGACCCAGTACTTC. It codes for CASSYSGQETQYF. The rearrangement links TRBV18 to TRBJ2-5; TRBD2 aligns across 7 bases. V gave up 5 bases and J gave up 2 bases; unmatched junction bases: 2. This CDR3 has 13 residues. Germline values: CDR1 KGHSH, CDR2 LQKENI.

The chain carries TRBV9 and TRBJ2-3; D assignment may be TRBD1 or TRBD2 (5 bases each). V dropped 3 bases and J dropped 6 bases, with 14 bases sitting between them. Germline CDR1 reads SGDLS; CDR2 reads YYNGEE. This CDR3 contains 14 residues. The CDR3 is CASSGDRGSDTQYF. In DNA form, the CDR3 reads TGTGCCAGCAGCGGGGACCGGGGATCCGATACGCAGTATTTT.

V usage is TRBV11-2 and J usage is TRBJ2-7, with D perhaps matching TRBD2 (6 bases). Trimming took 0 bases from V and 4 from J, leaving 16 bases between them. This CDR3 contains 16 residues. Per the germline V gene, CDR1 is SGHAT and CDR2 is FQNNGV. CDR3 sequence (DNA): TGTGCCAGCAGCTTAGATAAAGGCCGGGGGAATTACGAGCAGTACTTC. The encoded protein is CASSLDKGRGNYEQYF.

This clone is a singleton in its sample. The chain recombines TRBV13 with TRBJ2-7; maybe TRBD1 (5 bases). The CDR3 sequence is 14 residues long. Trimming cost V 1 base and J 3 bases, with 10 bases left between them. Looked up from germline, CDR1 is PRHDT and CDR2 is FYEKMQ (reference sequence). DNA of the CDR3: TGTGCCAGCAGCTTAGTGGACGGACACTACGAGCAGTACTTC. This sequence encodes CASSLVDGHYEQYF. Drawing the rest from reference TRBV13 and TRBJ2-7, the complete variable domain is AAGVIQSPRHLIKEKRETATLKCYPIPRHDTVYWYQQGPGQDPQFLISFYEKMQSDKGSIPDRFSAQQFSDYHSELNMSSLELGDSALYFCASSLVDGHYEQYFGPGTRLTVT.

This clone was recorded a few times. V usage is TRBV29-1 and J usage is TRBJ1-1; D unclear. The germline V gene encodes CDR1 SQVTM and CDR2 ANQGSEA. The CDR3 consists of 12 residues. V lost 0 bases to trimming and J lost 7 bases, with 9 bases between them. The CDR3 region has the DNA TGCAGCGTTGAAGACGTCGGATTTGAAGCTTTCTTT. This sequence encodes CSVEDVGFEAFF.

The rearrangement uses TRBV28 and TRBJ2-7; possibly TRBD1 or TRBD2 for D (6 bases each). V was trimmed by 2 bases and J by 5 bases, leaving 10 bases between them. In germline, CDR1 is MDHEN, CDR2 SYDVKM. The CDR3 has 13 amino acids. In DNA form, the CDR3 reads TGTGCCAGCAGTTTAGGGGGGCCCCACGAGCAGTACTTC. This encodes CASSLGGPHEQYF.

Remarks on this clone: The same CDR3 arises from other DNA sequences in this sample as well. This sequence joins TRBV7-9 and TRBJ2-7; D not certain. Trimming took 5 bases from V and 3 from J, leaving 11 bases between them. Looked up from germline, CDR1 is SEHNR and CDR2 is FQNEAQ (reference sequence). This CDR3 is built from 13 residues. CDR3 amino acids: CASSQDGSYEQYF. CDR3 nucleotides: TGTGCCAGCAGCCAGGACGGCAGCTACGAGCAGTACTTC.

The chain recombines TRBV6-6 with TRBJ2-3, with 7 bases aligning to TRBD2. This CDR3 comprises 16 residues. From germline, CDR1 is MNHNY and CDR2 SVGAGI (reference sequence). The V gene end was trimmed by 6 bases and the J gene end by 3 bases; junction bases not matched to a gene: 12. The CDR3 sequence is CASRPPKGRETDTQYF. CDR3 bases: TGTGCCAGCAGGCCCCCTAAGGGGAGGGAAACAGATACGCAGTATTTT.

Worth noting for this clone: Other DNA sequences in the sample encode the same CDR3. The chain couples TRBV9 to TRBJ2-3; D is undetermined. V was shortened by 1 base and J by 4 bases, with 10 bases between the two germline ends. The V gene's germline CDR1 is SGDLS and CDR2 YYNGEE. CDR3 length: 14 amino acids. CDR3 region: CASSVSGLADTQYF. The CDR3 DNA follows: TGTGCCAGCAGCGTATCTGGCCTGGCAGATACGCAGTATTTT.

Of note for this clone: The same CDR3 is also encoded by other DNA sequences in this sample. The chain couples TRBV7-9 to TRBJ1-2; D uncertain. Trimming removed 0 bases from V and 6 bases from J, with 5 bases in between. The CDR3 totals 12 residues. Germline values: CDR1 SEHNR, CDR2 FQNEAQ (reference sequence). DNA for the CDR3: TGTGCCAGCAGCTTAGCGGGAGATGGCTACACCTTC. This gives the protein CASSLAGDGYTF.

This clone has just one count. The chain uses TRBV7-9 and TRBJ1-1; weak D call: TRBD1 (6 bases). Germline assignment: CDR1 SEHNR and CDR2 FQNEAQ (reference sequence). This CDR3 region has 13 residues. V was clipped by 1 base and J by 6 bases, with 9 bases between them. The CDR3 DNA reads as TGTGCCAGCAGCTTAGGGGGGGGCCCTGAAGCTTTCTTT. It specifies CASSLGGGPEAFF.

The chain recombines TRBV30 with TRBJ2-7; unclear D gene. The germline V and J ends were trimmed by 0 bases and 2 bases, with 8 bases remaining between them. CDR3 length equals 13 residues. Germline lookup yields CDR1 GTSNPN and CDR2 SVGIG (reference sequence). The CDR3 DNA follows: TGTGCCTGGAGTGTAGTAAGCCCCTACGAGCAGTACTTC. It encodes CAWSVVSPYEQYF.

Notes on this clone: Other DNA sequences from this sample encode an identical CDR3 as well. V is TRBV5-6 and J is TRBJ1-1; no firm D call. Germline V lookup: CDR1 SGHDT, CDR2 YYEEEE. V lost 2 bases and J lost 0, with 5 bases in between. The CDR3 has 13 residues. The CDR3 region has the DNA TGTGCCAGCAGCTTCATAATGAACACTGAAGCTTTCTTT. This codes for CASSFIMNTEAFF. The full variable domain, with the rest looked up from reference TRBV5-6 and TRBJ1-1, is DAGVTQSPTHLIKTRGQQVTLRCSPKSGHDTVSWYQQALGQGPQFIFQYYEEEERQRGNFPDRFSGHQFPNYSSELNVNALLLGDSALYLCASSFIMNTEAFFGQGTRLTVV.

The rearrangement links TRBV23-1 to TRBJ1-3; TRBD1 is a possible D gene (6 bases). TRBV23-1 is sorted into the ORF group, with uncertain function. This CDR3 comprises 19 residues. The V and J ends lost 6 bases and 0 bases respectively, with 24 bases between them. The chain's CDR3 is CASSPGRGTSEPSGNTIYF. DNA of the CDR3: TGCGCCAGCAGCCCGGGACGCGGGACATCGGAACCCTCTGGAAACACCATATATTTT.

The sample holds a few counts of this clone. This chain joins TRBV11-2 and TRBJ2-2; D is unresolved. Germline values: CDR1 SGHAT, CDR2 FQNNGV. This CDR3 region has 12 residues. Trimming took 2 bases from V and 7 from J, leaving 5 bases between them. The CDR3 DNA follows: TGTGCCAGCAGCTTATTGGTCGGGGAGCTGTTTTTT. It encodes CASSLLVGELFF. The full variable domain, rest sourced from reference TRBV11-2 and TRBJ2-2, is EAGVAQSPRYKIIEKRQSVAFWCNPISGHATLYWYQQILGQGPKLLIQFQNNGVVDDSQLPKDRFSAERLKGVDSTLKIQPAKLEDSAVYLCASSLLVGELFFGEGSRLTVL.

The chain has TRBV28 and TRBJ1-5; 8 bases align to TRBD1. Trimming at V came to 7 bases and at J to 1 base, leaving 3 bases not matched to a gene. Germline loops: CDR1 MDHEN, CDR2 SYDVKM. CDR3 length equals 14 residues. The CDR3 DNA reads TGTGCCAGCATCGGGACAGGCAGCAATCAGCCCCAGCATTTT. Amino acids: CASIGTGSNQPQHF.

V gene TRBV5-5 combines with J gene TRBJ1-4; D is ambiguous. This CDR3 spans 17 amino acids. The germline V gene has CDR1 SGHKS and CDR2 YYEKEE (reference sequence). V was pared by 0 bases and J by 5 bases, with 17 bases between. The CDR3 loop is CASSLDDGWATNEKLFF. The CDR3 coding sequence is TGTGCCAGCAGCTTGGATGACGGGTGGGCCACGAATGAAAAACTGTTTTTT.

The rearrangement joins TRBV10-3 to TRBJ1-6; 9 positions match TRBD1. The CDR3 runs to 16 residues. The V segment lost 4 bases and the J segment 5 bases; nucleotides outside the gene matches: 6. Germline V lookup: CDR1 ENHRY, CDR2 SYGVKD. The CDR3 nucleotides read TGTGCCATCAGTGGGACAGGGGTCGGGAATAATTCACCCCTCCACTTT. Translation gives CAISGTGVGNNSPLHF.

The rearrangement links TRBV10-2 to TRBJ1-1, with D possibly matching TRBD1 (5 bases). The CDR3 loop spans 13 amino acids. Germline assignment: CDR1 WSHSY and CDR2 SAAADI. V dropped 7 bases and J dropped 5 bases, with 14 bases sitting between them. CDR3 loop: CASNSIGGTEAFF. The CDR3 DNA sequence: TGCGCCAGCAATTCTATCGGGGGTACTGAAGCTTTCTTT.

This chain joins TRBV4-2 and TRBJ1-5; D gene uncertain. Trimming cost V 0 bases and J 8 bases, with 11 bases left between them. Germline assignment: CDR1 LGHNA and CDR2 YNFKEQ. CDR3 length: 14 residues. The CDR3 sequence: CASSQDVVPEPQHF. As DNA, the CDR3 is TGTGCCAGCAGCCAAGATGTAGTTCCGGAGCCCCAGCATTTT.

The rearrangement uses TRBV2 and TRBJ1-2; no reliable D call. This CDR3 region has 15 residues. Germline V gene lookup returns CDR1 SNHLY and CDR2 FYNNEI. The germline V and J ends were trimmed by 0 bases and 4 bases, with 12 bases remaining between them. The CDR3 spells CASSEATGVGYGYTF. CDR3 in DNA: TGTGCCAGCAGTGAAGCGACGGGAGTAGGCTATGGCTACACCTTC.

The genes are TRBV6-6 and TRBJ2-7, with a possible D match to TRBD1 (5 bases). There are 16 residues in the CDR3. The V end was cut by 2 bases, the J end by 0 bases, with 14 bases between. Germline CDR1 and CDR2: MNHNY and SVGAGI (reference sequence). In DNA, the CDR3 is TGTGCCAGCAGTTACACTCCCCCCAGGGCCTCCTACGAGCAGTACTTC. Translating gives CASSYTPPRASYEQYF.

The chain links TRBV5-4 to TRBJ2-5; 7 nucleotides line up with TRBD2. Matching the DNA end better, TRBJ2-7 makes the J call doubtful. CDR3 length equals 15 residues. Looked up from germline, CDR1 is SGHNT and CDR2 is YYREEE (reference sequence). In DNA form, the CDR3 reads TGTGCCAGCGCCCCAAGTGGGGGGACTACCTACGAGCAGTACTTC. It translates to CASAPSGGTTYEQYF.

V is TRBV2 and J is TRBJ2-2; TRBD2 agrees at 7 bases. The CDR3 has 16 amino acids. With V trimmed by 1 base and J by 1 base, 3 bases remained unmatched. CDR1 and CDR2 (germline): SNHLY, FYNNEI. DNA for the CDR3: TGTGCCAGCAGTGAAGTTCTAGCGGAGAACACCGGGGAGCTGTTTTTT. Protein: CASSEVLAENTGELFF. The full variable domain, with the rest looked up from reference TRBV2 and TRBJ2-2, is EPEVTQTPSHQVTQMGQEVILRCVPISNHLYFYWYRQILGQKVEFLVSFYNNEISEKSEIFDDQFSVERPDGSNFTLKIRSTKLEDSAMYFCASSEVLAENTGELFFGEGSRLTVL.